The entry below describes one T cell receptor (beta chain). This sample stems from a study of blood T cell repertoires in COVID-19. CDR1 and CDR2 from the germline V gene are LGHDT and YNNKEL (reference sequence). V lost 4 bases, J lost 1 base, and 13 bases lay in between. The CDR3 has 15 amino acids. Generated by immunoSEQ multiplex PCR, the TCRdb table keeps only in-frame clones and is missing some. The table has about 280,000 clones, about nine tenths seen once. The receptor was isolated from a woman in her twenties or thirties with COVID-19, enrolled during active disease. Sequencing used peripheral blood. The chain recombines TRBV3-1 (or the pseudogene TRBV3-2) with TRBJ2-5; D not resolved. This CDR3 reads CASSLLPPRQETQYF. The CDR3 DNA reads TGTGCCAGCAGCCTACTACCTCCTCGCCAAGAGACCCAGTACTTC.